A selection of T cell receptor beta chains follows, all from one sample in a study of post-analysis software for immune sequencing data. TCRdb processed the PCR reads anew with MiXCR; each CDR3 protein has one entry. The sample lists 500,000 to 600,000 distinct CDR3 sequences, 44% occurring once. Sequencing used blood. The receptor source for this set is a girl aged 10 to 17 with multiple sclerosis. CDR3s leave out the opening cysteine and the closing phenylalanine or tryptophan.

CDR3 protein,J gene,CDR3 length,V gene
SARNLAGSYNEQF,TRBJ2-1,13,TRBV20-1
ATSDAAQDTQY,TRBJ2-3,11,TRBV24-1
ATSDRPNNEQF,TRBJ2-1,11,TRBV7-2
ASSSGLHSYEQY,TRBJ2-7,12,TRBV6-5
ASSGGTGHHTDTQY,TRBJ2-3,14,TRBV6-4
ASSLDRGVGETQY,TRBJ2-5,13,TRBV5-6
ATSRVFSNYGYT,TRBJ1-2,12,TRBV15
SVVQGSSYEQY,TRBJ2-7,11,TRBV29-1
ASSTQGGRLTNEKLF,TRBJ1-4,15,TRBV7-6
AIAAPGQGAYEQY,TRBJ2-7,13,TRBV10-3
ASSPTTRGRGYGYT,TRBJ1-2,14,TRBV11-2
ASSLWDSYNEQF,TRBJ2-1,12,TRBV5-5
SVDLTGAKDTQY,TRBJ2-3,12,TRBV29-1
ASRIPGAKNIQY,TRBJ2-4,12,TRBV5-1
ASSDGQGNTGELF,TRBJ2-2,13,TRBV6-4
ASSRDSGSNQPQH,TRBJ1-5,13,TRBV28
ASTTGQGVRGYT,TRBJ1-2,12,TRBV2
ASSSRGPEQY,TRBJ2-7,10,TRBV12-3/TRBV12-4
ASSFSPGVNTEAF,TRBJ1-1,13,TRBV11-2
SARRDGASSYNEQF,TRBJ2-1,14,TRBV20-1
ASRMIAGGFGETQY,TRBJ2-5,14,TRBV10-2
SVSGTANEKLF,TRBJ1-4,11,TRBV29-1
SARGIDLGDYGYT,TRBJ1-2,13,TRBV20-1
ASTTARDRAYGYT,TRBJ1-2,13,TRBV3-1
ASSADRGTQY,TRBJ2-5,10,TRBV5-4
ASRPELQGTGANVLT,TRBJ2-6,15,TRBV7-9
ASSSIGGTYEQY,TRBJ2-7,12,TRBV27
ASSQGYGEQF,TRBJ2-1,10,TRBV14
ASAYQETRY,TRBJ2-5,9,TRBV2
ASSPNRDRGSPLH,TRBJ1-6,13,TRBV19
ASSLGSNYGYT,TRBJ1-2,11,TRBV12-3/TRBV12-4
SAKYSNQPQH,TRBJ1-5,10,TRBV20-1
ASSQDRVPETQY,.,12,TRBV4-1
ASSYGVDTEAF,TRBJ1-1,11,TRBV6-2/TRBV6-3
ASSLFVRGLAGGQETQY,TRBJ2-5,17,TRBV12-3/TRBV12-4
SAPDLADLGYT,TRBJ1-2,11,TRBV20-1
ASSLTVNTGELF,TRBJ2-2,12,TRBV11-3
ASSSRTGMTEAF,TRBJ1-1,12,TRBV5-1
AIREQGVDEQY,TRBJ2-7,11,TRBV10-3
ATSDSLAGARGEQY,TRBJ2-7,14,TRBV24-1
ATSPKTGALYNEQF,TRBJ2-1,14,TRBV24-1
ASRRTGKDNEQF,TRBJ2-1,12,TRBV4-2
ASSQVKGETQY,TRBJ2-5,11,TRBV4-1
ASSLEPSGSYKETQY,TRBJ2-5,15,TRBV5-1
ASSLGGLYYGYT,TRBJ1-2,12,TRBV7-9